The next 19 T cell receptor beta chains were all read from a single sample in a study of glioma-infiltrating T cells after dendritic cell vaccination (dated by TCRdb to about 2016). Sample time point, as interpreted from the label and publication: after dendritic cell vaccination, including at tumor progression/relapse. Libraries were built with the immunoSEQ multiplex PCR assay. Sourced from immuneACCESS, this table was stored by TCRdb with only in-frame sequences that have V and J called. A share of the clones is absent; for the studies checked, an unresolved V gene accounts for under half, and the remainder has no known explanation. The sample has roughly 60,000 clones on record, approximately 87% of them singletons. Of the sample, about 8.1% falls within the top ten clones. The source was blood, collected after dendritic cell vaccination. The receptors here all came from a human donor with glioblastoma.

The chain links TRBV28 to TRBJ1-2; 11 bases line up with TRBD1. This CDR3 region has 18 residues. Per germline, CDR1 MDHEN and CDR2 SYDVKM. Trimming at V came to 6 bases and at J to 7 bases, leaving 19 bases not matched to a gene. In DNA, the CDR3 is TGTGCCAGCAGAATCGAGTGGGACAGGGGGAAAAAACGATTTGGCTACACCTTC. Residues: CASRIEWDRGKKRFGYTF.

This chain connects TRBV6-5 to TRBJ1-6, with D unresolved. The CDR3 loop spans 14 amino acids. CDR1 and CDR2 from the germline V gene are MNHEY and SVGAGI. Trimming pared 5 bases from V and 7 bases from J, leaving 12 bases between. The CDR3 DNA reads TGTGCCAGCAGTGAAAGGGAGCAAAATTCACCCCTCCACTTT. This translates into CASSEREQNSPLHF.

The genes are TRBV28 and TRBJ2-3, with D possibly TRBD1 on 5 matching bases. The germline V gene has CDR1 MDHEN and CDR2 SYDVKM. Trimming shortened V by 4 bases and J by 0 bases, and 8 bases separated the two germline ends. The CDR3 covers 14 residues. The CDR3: CASSWGGSTDTQYF. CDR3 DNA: TGTGCCAGCAGTTGGGGCGGAAGCACAGATACGCAGTATTTT.

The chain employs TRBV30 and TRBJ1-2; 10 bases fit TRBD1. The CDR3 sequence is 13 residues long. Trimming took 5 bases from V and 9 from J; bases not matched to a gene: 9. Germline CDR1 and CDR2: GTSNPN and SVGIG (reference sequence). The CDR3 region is CAWVETGGRSYTF. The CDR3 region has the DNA TGTGCCTGGGTCGAGACAGGGGGCAGGAGCTACACCTTC. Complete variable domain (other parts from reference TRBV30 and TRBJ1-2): SQTIHQWPATLVQPVGSPLSLECTVEGTSNPNLYWYRQAAGRGLQLLFYSVGIGQISSEVPQNLSASRPQDRQFILSSKKLLLSDSGFYLCAWVETGGRSYTFGSGTRLTVV.

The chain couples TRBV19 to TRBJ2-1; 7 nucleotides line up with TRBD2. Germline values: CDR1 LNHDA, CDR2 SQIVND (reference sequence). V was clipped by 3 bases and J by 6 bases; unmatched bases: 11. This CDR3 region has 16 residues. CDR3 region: CASSMVASGAGNEQFF. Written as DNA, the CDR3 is TGTGCCAGTAGTATGGTAGCCAGCGGGGCAGGCAATGAGCAGTTCTTC.

The CDR3 DNA reads TGTGCCAGCTCAGGCCCAGGAACTGAAAAACTGTTTTTT. It is translated as CASSGPGTEKLFF. The J gene is TRBJ1-4, the V gene TRBV18; D unclear. The CDR3 runs 13 residues. The germline V gene has CDR1 KGHSH and CDR2 LQKENI. Trimming took off 5 bases at V and 7 bases at J, with 11 bases between the two ends.

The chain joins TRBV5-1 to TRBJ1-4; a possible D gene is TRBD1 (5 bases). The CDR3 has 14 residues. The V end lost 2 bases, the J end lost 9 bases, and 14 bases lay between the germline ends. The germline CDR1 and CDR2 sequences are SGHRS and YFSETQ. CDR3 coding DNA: TGCGCCAGCAGCTTAGGAGGGGATAAGAAAAAACTGTTTTTT. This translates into CASSLGGDKKKLFF.

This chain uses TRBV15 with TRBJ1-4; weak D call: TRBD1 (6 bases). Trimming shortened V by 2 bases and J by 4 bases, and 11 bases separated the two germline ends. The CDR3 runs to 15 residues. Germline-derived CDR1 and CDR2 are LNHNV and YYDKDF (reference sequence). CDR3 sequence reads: CATSRLGTLNEKLFF. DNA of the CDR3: TGTGCCACCAGCAGACTCGGGACACTTAATGAAAAACTGTTTTTT.

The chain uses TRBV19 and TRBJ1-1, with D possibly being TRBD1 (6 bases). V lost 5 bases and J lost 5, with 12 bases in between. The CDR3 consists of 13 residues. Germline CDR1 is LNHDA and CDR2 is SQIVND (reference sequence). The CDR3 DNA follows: TGTGCCAGTAGTGACAGGCGGGGGACTGAAGCTTTCTTT. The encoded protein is CASSDRRGTEAFF.

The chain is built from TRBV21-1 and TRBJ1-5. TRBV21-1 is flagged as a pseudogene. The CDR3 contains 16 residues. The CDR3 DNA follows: TGTGCCAGCAGCAAAGGTCAACGGGATAGCAATCAGCCCCAGCATTTT. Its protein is CASSKGQRDSNQPQHF.

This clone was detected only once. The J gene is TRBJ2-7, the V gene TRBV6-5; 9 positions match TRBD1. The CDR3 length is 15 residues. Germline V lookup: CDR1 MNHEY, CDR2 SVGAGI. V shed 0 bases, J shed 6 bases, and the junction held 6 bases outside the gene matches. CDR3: CASSYSTRDRAEQYF. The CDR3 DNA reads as TGTGCCAGCAGTTACTCGACCCGGGACAGGGCCGAGCAGTACTTC.

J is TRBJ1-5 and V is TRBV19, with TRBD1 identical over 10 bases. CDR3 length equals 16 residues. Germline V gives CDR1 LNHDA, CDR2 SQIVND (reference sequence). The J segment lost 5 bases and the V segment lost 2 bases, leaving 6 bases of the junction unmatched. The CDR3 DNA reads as TGTGCCAGTAGTATACAGGGACAGGGGAGTCATCAGCCCCAGCATTTT. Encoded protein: CASSIQGQGSHQPQHF.

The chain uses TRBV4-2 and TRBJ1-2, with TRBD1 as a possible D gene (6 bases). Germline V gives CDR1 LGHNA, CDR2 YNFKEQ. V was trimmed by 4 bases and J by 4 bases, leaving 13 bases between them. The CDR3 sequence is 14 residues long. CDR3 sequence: CASSRPTGIYGYTF. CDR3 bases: TGTGCCAGCAGCCGACCAACAGGGATCTATGGCTACACCTTC.

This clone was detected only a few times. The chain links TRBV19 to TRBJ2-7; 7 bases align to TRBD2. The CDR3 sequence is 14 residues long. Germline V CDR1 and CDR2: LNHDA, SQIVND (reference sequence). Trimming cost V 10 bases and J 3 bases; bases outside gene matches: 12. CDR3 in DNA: TGTGCCACCTCTGCAGTTGGGGGGGGCTACGAGCAGTACTTC. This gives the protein CATSAVGGGYEQYF. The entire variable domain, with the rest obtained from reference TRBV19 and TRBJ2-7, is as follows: DGGITQSPKYLFRKEGQNVTLSCEQNLNHDAMYWYRQDPGQGLRLIYYSQIVNDFQKGDIAEGYSVSREKKESFPLTVTSAQKNPTAFYLCATSAVGGGYEQYFGPGTRLTVT.

CDR3 sequence reads: CASSQASGGYEQYF. As DNA, the CDR3 is TGCGCCAGCAGCCAAGCTAGCGGGGGCTACGAGCAGTACTTC. The chain couples TRBV4-3 to TRBJ2-7; 10 nucleotides align to TRBD2. CDR3 length: 14 residues. The germline V gene has CDR1 LGHNA and CDR2 YSLEER. Losses at the gene ends were 1 base for V and 3 bases for J; bases not matched to a gene: 0.

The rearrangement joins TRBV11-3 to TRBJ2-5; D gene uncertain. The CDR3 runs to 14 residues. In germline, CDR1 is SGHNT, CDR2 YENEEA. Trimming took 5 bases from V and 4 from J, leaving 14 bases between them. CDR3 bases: TGTGCCAGCAGCCCCCCCCCTGGCAGAGAGACCCAGTACTTC. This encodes CASSPPPGRETQYF.

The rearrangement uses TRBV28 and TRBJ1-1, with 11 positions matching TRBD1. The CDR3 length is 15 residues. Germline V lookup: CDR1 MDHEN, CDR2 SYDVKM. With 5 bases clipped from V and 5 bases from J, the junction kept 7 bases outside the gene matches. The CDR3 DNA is TGTGCCAGCAGTGGACCGGGACAGGGGGAGACTGAAGCTTTCTTT. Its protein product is CASSGPGQGETEAFF.

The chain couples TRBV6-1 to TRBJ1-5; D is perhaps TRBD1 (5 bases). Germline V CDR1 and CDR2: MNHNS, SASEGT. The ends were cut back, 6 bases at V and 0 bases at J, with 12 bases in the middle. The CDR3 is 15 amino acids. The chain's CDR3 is CASRPQGYSNQPQHF. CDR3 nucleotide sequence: TGTGCCAGCAGACCGCAGGGATATAGCAATCAGCCCCAGCATTTT.

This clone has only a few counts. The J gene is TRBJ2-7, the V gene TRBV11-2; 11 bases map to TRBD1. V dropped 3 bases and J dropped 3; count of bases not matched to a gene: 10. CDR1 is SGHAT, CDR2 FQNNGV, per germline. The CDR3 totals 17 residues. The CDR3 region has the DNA TGTGCCAGCAGCTTGGACAGGGGGCTGCTTGGGGTCTACGAGCAGTACTTC. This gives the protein CASSLDRGLLGVYEQYF.